Below are 16 T cell receptor beta chains sequenced from a single sample in a study of identical twins. TCRdb itself ran the 5' RACE reads through MiXCR, one entry per CDR3 protein. The data contain about 250,000 distinct CDR3 sequences, about 8.5% of them singletons. The same specimen was also included in a second study, on yellow fever vaccine responses in identical twins.

The sample was CD8+ T cells sorted from blood. These receptors came from a woman between 18 and 30 years old in good health.

This clonotype was seen a handful of times. The chain uses TRBV12-3 or TRBV12-4 and TRBJ2-7, with D unclear. This CDR3 region has 13 residues. The V gene lost 6 bases and the J gene lost 4 bases, with 13 bases spanning the gap. The CDR3 DNA reads as TGTGCCAGCAGCTATTTTATGGGGTACGAGCAGTACTTC. Protein: CASSYFMGYEQYF.

The chain couples TRBV13 to TRBJ1-6; 8 nucleotides agree with TRBD1. The CDR3 contains 17 residues. The V gene end was trimmed by 6 bases and the J gene end by 10 bases; junction bases not matched to a gene: 17. The germline gives CDR1 PRHDT, CDR2 FYEKMQ (reference sequence). Here the CDR3 reads CASRLTQRTGTASPLHF. In DNA form, the CDR3 reads TGTGCCAGCAGGCTGACACAGAGGACAGGGACGGCCTCACCCCTCCACTTT.

This clonotype was recorded many times. CDR3 residues: CSARLAGDDEFF. DNA for the CDR3: TGCAGTGCTAGGCTAGCGGGAGATGACGAGTTCTTC. The chain combines TRBV20-1 with TRBJ2-1; 10 bases line up with TRBD2. The CDR3 extends over 12 amino acids. The J segment lost 14 bases and the V segment lost 3 bases, leaving 7 bases of the junction unmatched. Germline V gene sequence: CDR1 DFQATT, CDR2 SNEGSKA (reference sequence).

The chain carries TRBV5-5 and TRBJ2-7; D possibly corresponds to TRBD1 (6 bases). The CDR3 contains 14 residues. V lost 0 bases to trimming and J lost 5 bases, with 12 bases between them. CDR1 is SGHKS, CDR2 YYEKEE, per germline (reference sequence). CDR3 amino acids: CASSLVGQHHEQYF. Here the CDR3 DNA reads TGTGCCAGCAGCTTGGTGGGACAACACCACGAGCAGTACTTC.

This clonotype was detected many times. The gene calls are TRBV24-1 and TRBJ1-2; the D is unclear. CDR1 KGHDR and CDR2 SFDVKD come from the germline V gene. Trimming left V 4 bases short and J 2 bases short, with 10 bases between. The CDR3 is 14 residues long. The chain's CDR3 is CATSDVGVNYGYTF. The CDR3 nucleotides are TGTGCCACCAGTGACGTCGGAGTAAACTATGGCTACACCTTC.

The sample holds a few counts of this clonotype. J is TRBJ2-7 and V is TRBV28; the D gene is possibly TRBD1 (6 bases). CDR3 length equals 14 residues. CDR1 and CDR2 from the germline V gene are MDHEN and SYDVKM. The V and J ends lost 6 bases and 1 base respectively, with 13 bases between them. CDR3 amino acids: CASRPQGSSYEQYF. The CDR3 nucleotides read TGTGCCAGCAGGCCTCAGGGGTCGTCCTACGAGCAGTACTTC.

This clonotype was detected ten times or more. The chain carries TRBV4-1 and TRBJ2-1; D possibly uses TRBD1 or TRBD2 (6 bases each). Germline CDR1 and CDR2: MGHRA and YSYEKL. The CDR3 is 15 amino acids. V gave up 4 bases and J gave up 9 bases, with 19 bases separating them. The CDR3 sequence: CASSPQGAGEVEQFF. In DNA form, the CDR3 reads TGCGCCAGCAGCCCACAAGGGGCAGGGGAGGTTGAGCAGTTCTTC.

This clonotype occurred many times. V and J are TRBV4-2 and TRBJ2-2, with a weak D call TRBD2 (5 bases). Between the trimmed V and J ends, which lost 1 base and 4 bases, there was a span of 13 bases. The CDR3 spans 16 residues. CDR1 LGHNA and CDR2 YNFKEQ come from the germline V gene. The CDR3 nucleotides are TGTGCCAGCAGCCAAGGGCCAGCGGAAATCACCGGGGAGCTGTTTTTT. Its translation: CASSQGPAEITGELFF.

This clonotype has a handful of counts. The rearrangement uses TRBV4-3 and TRBJ2-7, with a weak D call TRBD1 (6 bases). This CDR3 comprises 15 residues. V was clipped by 3 bases and J by 4 bases, with 16 bases between them. Germline V CDR1 and CDR2: LGHNA, YSLEER. This CDR3 is CASSQEQGSPYEQYF. The DNA for the CDR3 is TGCGCCAGCAGCCAGGAACAGGGTAGTCCTTACGAGCAGTACTTC.

This sequence joins TRBV6-1 and TRBJ2-7, with D maybe TRBD1 (5 bases). Germline V gene sequence: CDR1 MNHNS, CDR2 SASEGT. With 6 bases removed from V and 4 bases from J, the gap between germline ends came to 13 bases. The length of the CDR3 is 13 residues. The CDR3 nucleotides read TGTGCCAGCAGGTCCAAAGGGGAATACGAGCAGTACTTC. Translating gives CASRSKGEYEQYF.

This rearrangement joins TRBV28 to TRBJ2-7; the match to TRBD2 covers 11 bases. Germline CDR1 is MDHEN and CDR2 is SYDVKM. After removal of 2 bases from V and 4 bases from J, the junction contained 4 bases not matched to a gene. The CDR3 is made up of 15 amino acids. Written as DNA, the CDR3 is TGTGCCAGCAGTTTACAGGCTAGCGGGGGGTACGAGCAGTACTTC. Its protein product is CASSLQASGGYEQYF. Drawing the rest from reference TRBV28 and TRBJ2-7, the complete variable domain is DVKVTQSSRYLVKRTGEKVFLECVQDMDHENMFWYRQDPGLGLRLIYFSYDVKMKEKGDIPEGYSVSREKKERFSLILESASTNQTSMYLCASSLQASGGYEQYFGPGTRLTVT.

This clonotype was picked up a small number of times. The chain employs TRBV20-1 and TRBJ2-3; perhaps TRBD1 as D (6 bases). Trimming took 0 bases from V and 5 from J, leaving 12 bases between them. Germline lookup yields CDR1 DFQATT and CDR2 SNEGSKA (reference sequence). The CDR3 is 14 amino acids. The CDR3: CSARDLFRGDTQYF. The CDR3 coding sequence is TGCAGTGCTAGAGACCTTTTCAGGGGAGATACGCAGTATTTT.

This clonotype was observed many times. This sequence joins TRBV7-9 and TRBJ1-1; possible D gene TRBD1, 5 bases. CDR1 SEHNR and CDR2 FQNEAQ come from the germline V gene (reference sequence). The V gene lost 5 bases and the J gene lost 7 bases, with 14 bases spanning the gap. The length of the CDR3 is 13 residues. The chain's CDR3 is CASSQLQVVEAFF. CDR3 nucleotides: TGTGCCAGCAGCCAACTACAGGTGGTTGAAGCTTTCTTT.

This clonotype was observed many times. This chain links TRBV11-2 with TRBJ2-2, with 12 bases identical to TRBD1. The CDR3 consists of 16 residues. With V trimmed by 1 base and J by 5 bases, 2 bases remained unmatched. The V gene's germline CDR1 is SGHAT and CDR2 FQNNGV. CDR3 DNA: TGTGCCAGCAGCTTAGGGGGACAGGGGGCGACCGGGGAGCTGTTTTTT. It translates to CASSLGGQGATGELFF.

Concerning this clonotype: The junction departs from germline at one end; a sequencing error may be responsible. The chain employs TRBV12-3 or TRBV12-4 and TRBJ2-1; 13 bases are shared with TRBD2. This CDR3 contains 19 residues. The CDR3 protein is CAISLAARLAGGSYNEQFF. The CDR3 DNA follows: TGTGCCATCAGTTTAGCCGCCCGACTAGCGGGGGGCTCTTACAATGAGCAGTTCTTC.

At least ten counts were recorded for this clonotype. The chain has TRBV7-9 and TRBJ1-5, with 8 positions matching TRBD1. After removal of 5 bases from V and 2 bases from J, the junction contained 5 bases not matched to a gene. This CDR3 has 15 amino acids. Germline CDR1 reads SEHNR; CDR2 reads FQNEAQ (reference sequence). The CDR3 region has the DNA TGTGCCAGCAGCCCAGGACAGGGCGGCAATCAGCCCCAGCATTTT. Protein sequence: CASSPGQGGNQPQHF.